This note documents a single TCR beta chain sequence. Its matching antigen is unknown. Deletions cut 4 bases from V and 4 bases from J, with 19 bases between. The CDR3 is 16 residues long. Looked up from germline, CDR1 is LGHNA and CDR2 is YNFKEQ. The record originates from a study of monozygotic twins with cystic fibrosis. The overall study: With roughly 16 PCR cycles, barcoded libraries came from 2.5 to 3.5 micrograms of fragmented DNA.

Some clones are missing from TCRdb's copy, which holds only in-frame ones; the method was immunoSEQ multiplex PCR. The sample records over 30,000 clones, approximately 72% being singletons. Study-wide results and limits: Co-twins had the most similar V usage for 13 of 16 pairs, J for 8. Age, concordance and disease severity did not associate with shared CDR3 numbers. Nucleotide-identical clonotype sharing was significantly higher within monozygotic CF twin pairs than between unrelated CF individuals.

The clonotype was recovered from a girl aged 5-17 years with cystic fibrosis. The genes are TRBV4-2 and TRBJ2-5, with D perhaps being TRBD1 or TRBD2 (7 bases each). Sample: blood. The DNA of the CDR3 is TGTGCCAGCAGCCCAGCGTCGGGCAGGGGGGGAGAGACCCAGTACTTC. It specifies CASSPASGRGGETQYF.